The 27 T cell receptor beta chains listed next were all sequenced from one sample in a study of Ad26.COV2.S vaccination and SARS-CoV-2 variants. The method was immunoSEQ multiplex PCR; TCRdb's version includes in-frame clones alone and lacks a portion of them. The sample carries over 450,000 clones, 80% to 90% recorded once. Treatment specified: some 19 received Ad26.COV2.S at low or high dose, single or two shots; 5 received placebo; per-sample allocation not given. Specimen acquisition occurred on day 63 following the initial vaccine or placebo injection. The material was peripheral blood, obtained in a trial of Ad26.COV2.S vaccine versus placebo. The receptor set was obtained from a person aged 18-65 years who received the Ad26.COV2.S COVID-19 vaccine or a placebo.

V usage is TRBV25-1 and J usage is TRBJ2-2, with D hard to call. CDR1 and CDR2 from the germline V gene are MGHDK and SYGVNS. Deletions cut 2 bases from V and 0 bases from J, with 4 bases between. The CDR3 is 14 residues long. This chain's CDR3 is CASSEAANTGELFF. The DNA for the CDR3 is TGTGCCAGCAGTGAAGCGGCGAACACCGGGGAGCTGTTTTTT. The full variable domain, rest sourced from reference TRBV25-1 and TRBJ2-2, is EADIYQTPRYLVIGTGKKITLECSQTMGHDKMYWYQQDPGMELHLIHYSYGVNSTEKGDLSSESTVSRIRTEHFPLTLESARPSHTSQYLCASSEAANTGELFFGEGSRLTVL.

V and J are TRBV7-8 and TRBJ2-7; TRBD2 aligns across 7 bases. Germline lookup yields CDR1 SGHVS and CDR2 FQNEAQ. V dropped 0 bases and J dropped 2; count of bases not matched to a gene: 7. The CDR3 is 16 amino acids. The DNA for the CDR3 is TGTGCCAGCAGCTTAGCGGTGGGAGGGTCGGCCTACGAGCAGTACTTC. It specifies CASSLAVGGSAYEQYF. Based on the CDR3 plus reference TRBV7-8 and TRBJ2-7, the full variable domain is GAGVSQSPRYKVAKRGQDVALRCDPISGHVSLFWYQQALGQGPEFLTYFQNEAQLDKSGLPSDRFFAERPEGSVSTLKIQRTQQEDSAVYLCASSLAVGGSAYEQYFGPGTRLTVT.

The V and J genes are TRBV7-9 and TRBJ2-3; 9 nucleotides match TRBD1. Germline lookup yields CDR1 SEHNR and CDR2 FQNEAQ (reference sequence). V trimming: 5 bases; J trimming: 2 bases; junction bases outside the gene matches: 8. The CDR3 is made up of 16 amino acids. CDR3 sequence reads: CASSGRQGDITDTQYF. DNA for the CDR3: TGTGCCAGCAGCGGAAGACAGGGGGACATCACAGATACGCAGTATTTT.

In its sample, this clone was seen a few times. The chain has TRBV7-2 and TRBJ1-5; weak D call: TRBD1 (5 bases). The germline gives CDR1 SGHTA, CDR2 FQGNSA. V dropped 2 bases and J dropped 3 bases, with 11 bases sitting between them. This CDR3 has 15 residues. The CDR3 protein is CASSLTGFDNQPQHF. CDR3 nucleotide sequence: TGTGCCAGCAGCTTAACAGGTTTTGACAATCAGCCCCAGCATTTT.

CDR3 nucleotide sequence: TGTGCCGGCCTTGACAGGATTATGAACACTGAAGCTTTCTTT. This encodes CAGLDRIMNTEAFF. The gene calls are TRBV6-4 and TRBJ1-1, with a possible D match to TRBD1 (6 bases). CDR1 and CDR2 from the germline V gene are MRHNA and SNTAGT. The CDR3 spans 14 residues. Trimming stripped 11 bases from V and 0 bases from J, with 16 bases between.

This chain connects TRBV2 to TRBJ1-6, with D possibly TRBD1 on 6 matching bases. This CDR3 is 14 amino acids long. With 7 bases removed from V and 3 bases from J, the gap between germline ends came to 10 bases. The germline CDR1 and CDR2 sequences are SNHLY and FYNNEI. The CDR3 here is CASTDRNYNSPLHF. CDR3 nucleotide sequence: TGTGCCAGCACGGACAGAAACTATAATTCACCCCTCCACTTT.

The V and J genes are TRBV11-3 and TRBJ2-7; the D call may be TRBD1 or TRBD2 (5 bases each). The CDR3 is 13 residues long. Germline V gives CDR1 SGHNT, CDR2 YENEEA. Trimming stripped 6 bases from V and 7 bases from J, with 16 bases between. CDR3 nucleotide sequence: TGTGCCAGCAGTTTTCGCCCAGGGAGTGAGCAGTACTTC. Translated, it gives CASSFRPGSEQYF. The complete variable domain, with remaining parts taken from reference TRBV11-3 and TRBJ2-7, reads EAGVVQSPRYKIIEKKQPVAFWCNPISGHNTLYWYLQNLGQGPELLIRYENEEAVDDSQLPKDRFSAERLKGVDSTLKIQPAELGDSAVYLCASSFRPGSEQYFGPGTRLTVT.

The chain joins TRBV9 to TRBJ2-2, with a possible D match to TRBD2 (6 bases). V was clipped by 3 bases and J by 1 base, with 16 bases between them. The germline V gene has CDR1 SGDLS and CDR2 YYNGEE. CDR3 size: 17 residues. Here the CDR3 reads CASSAPSAQRNTGELFF. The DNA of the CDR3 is TGTGCCAGCAGCGCCCCTAGCGCCCAGCGGAACACCGGGGAGCTGTTTTTT.

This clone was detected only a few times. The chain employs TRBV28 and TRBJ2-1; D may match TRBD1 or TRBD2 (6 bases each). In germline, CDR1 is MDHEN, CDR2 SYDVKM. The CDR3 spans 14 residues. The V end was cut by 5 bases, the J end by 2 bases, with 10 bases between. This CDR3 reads CASSGGLPYNEQFF. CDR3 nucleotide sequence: TGTGCCAGCAGTGGGGGGCTCCCCTACAATGAGCAGTTCTTC.

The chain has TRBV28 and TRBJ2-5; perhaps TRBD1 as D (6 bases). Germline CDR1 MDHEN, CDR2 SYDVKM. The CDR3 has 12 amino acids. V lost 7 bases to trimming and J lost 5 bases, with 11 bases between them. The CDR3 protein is CASTGQPETQYF. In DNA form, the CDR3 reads TGTGCCAGCACAGGACAGCCGGAGACCCAGTACTTC.

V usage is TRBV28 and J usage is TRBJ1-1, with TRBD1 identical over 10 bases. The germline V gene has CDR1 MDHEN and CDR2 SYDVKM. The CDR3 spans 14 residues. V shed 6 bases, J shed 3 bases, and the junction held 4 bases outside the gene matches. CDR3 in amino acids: CASSLGQGDTEAFF. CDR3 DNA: TGTGCCAGCAGCCTCGGACAGGGGGACACTGAAGCTTTCTTT. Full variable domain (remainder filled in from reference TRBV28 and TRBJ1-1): DVKVTQSSRYLVKRTGEKVFLECVQDMDHENMFWYRQDPGLGLRLIYFSYDVKMKEKGDIPEGYSVSREKKERFSLILESASTNQTSMYLCASSLGQGDTEAFFGQGTRLTVV.

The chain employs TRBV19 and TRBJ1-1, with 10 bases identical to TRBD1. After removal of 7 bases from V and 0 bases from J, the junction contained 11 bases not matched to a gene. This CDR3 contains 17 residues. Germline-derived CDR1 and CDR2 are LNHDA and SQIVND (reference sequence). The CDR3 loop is CASIDRRTGGVNTEAFF. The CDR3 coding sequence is TGTGCCAGTATTGACCGAAGGACAGGGGGGGTGAACACTGAAGCTTTCTTT.

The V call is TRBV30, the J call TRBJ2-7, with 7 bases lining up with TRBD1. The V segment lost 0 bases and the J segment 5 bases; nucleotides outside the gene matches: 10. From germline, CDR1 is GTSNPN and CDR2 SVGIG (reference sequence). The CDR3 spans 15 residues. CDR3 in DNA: TGTGCCTGGAGTGTTTTTGTACAGGGGATCCACGAGCAGTACTTC. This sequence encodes CAWSVFVQGIHEQYF.

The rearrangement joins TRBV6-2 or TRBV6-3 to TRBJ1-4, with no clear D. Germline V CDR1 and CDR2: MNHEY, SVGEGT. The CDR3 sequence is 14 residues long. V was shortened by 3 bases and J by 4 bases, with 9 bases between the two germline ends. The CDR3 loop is CASSYRLGNEKLFF. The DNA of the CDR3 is TGTGCCAGCAGTTATAGGCTGGGTAATGAAAAACTGTTTTTT.

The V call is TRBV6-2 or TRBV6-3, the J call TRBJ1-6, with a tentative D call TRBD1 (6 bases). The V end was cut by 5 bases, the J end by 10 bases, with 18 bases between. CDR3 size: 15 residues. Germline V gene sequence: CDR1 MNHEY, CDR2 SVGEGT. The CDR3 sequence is CASSHGGRAYSPLHF. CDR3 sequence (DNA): TGTGCCAGCAGTCACGGGGGCAGGGCTTACTCACCCCTCCACTTT.

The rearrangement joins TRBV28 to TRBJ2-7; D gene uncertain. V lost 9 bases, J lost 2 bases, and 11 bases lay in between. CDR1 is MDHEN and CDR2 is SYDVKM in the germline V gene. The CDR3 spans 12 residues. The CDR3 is CASTQTPYEQYF. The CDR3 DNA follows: TGTGCCAGTACCCAGACGCCCTACGAGCAGTACTTC.

For the CDR3, the DNA is TGTGCCAGCAGTTTTAGTAATGGAAACACCATATATTTT. Translated: CASSFSNGNTIYF. The gene calls are TRBV12-3 or TRBV12-4 and TRBJ1-3, with no clear D. Trimming took 3 bases from V and 3 from J, leaving 6 bases between them. This CDR3 is built from 13 residues.

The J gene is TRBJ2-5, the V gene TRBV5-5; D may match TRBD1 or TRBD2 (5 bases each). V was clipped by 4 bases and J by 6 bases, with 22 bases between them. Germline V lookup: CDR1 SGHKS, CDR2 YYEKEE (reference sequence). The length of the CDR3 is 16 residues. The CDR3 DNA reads TGTGCCAGCAGCCACCCAGGGACGGAGGAAACGAAGACCCAGTACTTC. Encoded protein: CASSHPGTEETKTQYF.

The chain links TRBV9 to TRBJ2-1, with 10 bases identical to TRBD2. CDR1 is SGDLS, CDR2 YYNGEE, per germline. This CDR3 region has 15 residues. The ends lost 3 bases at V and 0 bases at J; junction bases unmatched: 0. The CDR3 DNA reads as TGTGCCAGCAGCGGGACTAGCGGCTCCTACAATGAGCAGTTCTTC. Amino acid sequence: CASSGTSGSYNEQFF.

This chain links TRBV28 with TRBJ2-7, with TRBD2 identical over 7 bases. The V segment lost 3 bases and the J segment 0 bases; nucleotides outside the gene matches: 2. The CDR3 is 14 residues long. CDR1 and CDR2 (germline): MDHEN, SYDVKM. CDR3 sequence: CASSLWEGSYEQYF. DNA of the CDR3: TGTGCCAGCAGTTTGTGGGAGGGCTCCTACGAGCAGTACTTC.

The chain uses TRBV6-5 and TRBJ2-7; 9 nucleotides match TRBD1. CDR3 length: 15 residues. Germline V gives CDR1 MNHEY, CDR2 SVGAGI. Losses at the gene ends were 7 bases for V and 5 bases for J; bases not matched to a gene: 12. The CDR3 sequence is CASTPWRDRVHEQYF. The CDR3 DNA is TGTGCCAGCACCCCCTGGAGGGACAGGGTCCACGAGCAGTACTTC.

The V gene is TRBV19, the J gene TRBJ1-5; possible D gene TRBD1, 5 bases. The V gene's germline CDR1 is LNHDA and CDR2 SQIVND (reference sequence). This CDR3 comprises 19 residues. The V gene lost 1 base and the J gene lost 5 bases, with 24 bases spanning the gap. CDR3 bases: TGTGCCAGTAGTATAGGGCATTTGAGGGGACGGGAAGGAGATCAGCCCCAGCATTTT. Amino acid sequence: CASSIGHLRGREGDQPQHF.

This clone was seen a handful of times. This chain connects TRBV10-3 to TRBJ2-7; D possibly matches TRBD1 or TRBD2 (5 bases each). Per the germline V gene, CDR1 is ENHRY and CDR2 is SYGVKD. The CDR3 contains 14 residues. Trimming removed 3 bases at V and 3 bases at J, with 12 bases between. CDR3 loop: CAISDRDHNYEQYF. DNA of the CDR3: TGTGCCATCAGTGACAGGGACCACAACTACGAGCAGTACTTC.

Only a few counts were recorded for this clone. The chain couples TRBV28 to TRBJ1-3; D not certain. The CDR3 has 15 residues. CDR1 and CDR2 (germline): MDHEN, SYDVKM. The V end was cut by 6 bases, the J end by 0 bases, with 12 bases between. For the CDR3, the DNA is TGTGCCAGCAGCCCTCGCCCGATCTCTGGAAACACCATATATTTT. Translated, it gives CASSPRPISGNTIYF.

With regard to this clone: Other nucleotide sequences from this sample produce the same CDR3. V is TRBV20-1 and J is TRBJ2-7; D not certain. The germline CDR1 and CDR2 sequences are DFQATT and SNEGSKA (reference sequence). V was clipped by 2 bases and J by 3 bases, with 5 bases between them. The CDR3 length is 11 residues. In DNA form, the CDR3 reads TGCAGTGCTAGATCGCACTACGAGCAGTACTTC. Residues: CSARSHYEQYF.

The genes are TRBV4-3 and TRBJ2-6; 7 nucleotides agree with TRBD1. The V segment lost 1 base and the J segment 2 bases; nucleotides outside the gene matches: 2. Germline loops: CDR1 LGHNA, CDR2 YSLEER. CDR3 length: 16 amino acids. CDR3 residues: CASSQVGQAGANVLTF. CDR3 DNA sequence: TGCGCCAGCAGCCAAGTCGGACAGGCTGGGGCCAACGTCCTGACTTTC.

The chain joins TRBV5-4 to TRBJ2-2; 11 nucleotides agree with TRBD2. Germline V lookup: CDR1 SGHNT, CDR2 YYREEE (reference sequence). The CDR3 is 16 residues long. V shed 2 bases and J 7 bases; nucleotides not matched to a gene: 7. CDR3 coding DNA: TGTGCCAGCAGCTTCACTAGCGGGGGTTTTGGCGGGGAGCTGTTTTTT. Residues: CASSFTSGGFGGELFF.